These T cell receptor beta chains were read from a single sample in a study of control samples from healthy donors and cancer patients. Assay: immunoSEQ multiplex PCR; the TCRdb copy retains only in-frame clones and omits some. This sample lists 150,000 to 200,000 clones; its ten largest clones have roughly 2%. The material sequenced was blood. The receptors here all came from a woman aged 25 to 39 in good health. CDR3s include the opening cysteine and the closing phenylalanine or tryptophan. Fields, in order: J gene, D gene, V gene, CDR3 protein, CDR3 DNA. A D gene is named only where the DNA matches it firmly.

j_gene: TRBJ1-1; d_gene: -; v_gene: TRBV4-2; CDR3aa: CASSPSGVGSTEAFF; CDR3nt: TGTGCCAGCAGCCCTTCCGGAGTGGGTAGCACTGAAGCTTTCTTT
j_gene: TRBJ1-2; d_gene: -; v_gene: TRBV7-9; CDR3aa: CASSVDSYGYTF; CDR3nt: TGTGCCAGCAGCGTCGATTCCTATGGCTACACCTTC
j_gene: TRBJ1-1; d_gene: -; v_gene: TRBV29-1; CDR3aa: CSVDSDFGTEAFF; CDR3nt: TGCAGCGTTGATAGCGATTTTGGGACTGAAGCTTTCTTT
j_gene: TRBJ2-7; d_gene: -; v_gene: TRBV5-1; CDR3aa: CASSLSLPYEQYF; CDR3nt: TGCGCCAGCAGCTTGAGCTTACCGTACGAGCAGTACTTC
j_gene: TRBJ1-6; d_gene: -; v_gene: TRBV5-1; CDR3aa: CASSLENSPLHF; CDR3nt: TGCGCCAGCAGCTTGGAAAATTCACCCCTCCACTTT
j_gene: TRBJ1-5; d_gene: TRBD1; v_gene: TRBV5-5; CDR3aa: CASSLAKWDRENQPQHF; CDR3nt: TGTGCCAGCAGCTTGGCCAAATGGGACAGGGAAAATCAGCCCCAGCATTTT
j_gene: TRBJ1-5; d_gene: TRBD1; v_gene: TRBV3-1/TRBV3-2; CDR3aa: CASSQTGPLNQPQHF; CDR3nt: TGTGCCAGCAGCCAGACAGGGCCTCTCAATCAGCCCCAGCATTTT
j_gene: TRBJ1-1; d_gene: -; v_gene: TRBV5-1; CDR3aa: CASSLTRGVYEAFF; CDR3nt: TGCGCCAGCAGCTTGACCAGGGGCGTATATGAAGCTTTCTTT
j_gene: TRBJ2-5; d_gene: -; v_gene: TRBV19; CDR3aa: CASSPSNQETQYF; CDR3nt: TGTGCCAGTAGCCCGTCTAACCAAGAGACCCAGTACTTC
j_gene: TRBJ1-5; d_gene: -; v_gene: TRBV19; CDR3aa: CASRGKAPSNQPQHF; CDR3nt: TGTGCCAGTAGGGGTAAGGCACCAAGCAATCAGCCCCAGCATTTT
j_gene: TRBJ2-2; d_gene: TRBD2; v_gene: TRBV7-6; CDR3aa: CASSFGGGAYEELFF; CDR3nt: TGTGCCAGCAGCTTTGGCGGGGGGGCATACGAGGAGCTGTTTTTT
j_gene: TRBJ1-4; d_gene: TRBD1; v_gene: TRBV28; CDR3aa: CASSLGQAGEKLFF; CDR3nt: TGTGCCAGCAGTCTAGGACAGGCAGGTGAAAAACTGTTTTTT
j_gene: TRBJ1-5; d_gene: -; v_gene: TRBV10-3; CDR3aa: CAISESDNQPQHF; CDR3nt: TGTGCCATCAGTGAGTCCGACAATCAGCCCCAGCATTTT
j_gene: TRBJ2-5; d_gene: -; v_gene: TRBV18; CDR3aa: CASSPLSTNQETQYF; CDR3nt: TGTGCCAGCTCACCCTTATCGACAAACCAAGAGACCCAGTACTTC
j_gene: TRBJ1-2; d_gene: TRBD1; v_gene: TRBV28; CDR3aa: CASSRRDRVDYGYTF; CDR3nt: TGTGCCAGCAGCCGACGGGACAGGGTTGACTATGGCTACACCTTC
j_gene: TRBJ1-2; d_gene: -; v_gene: TRBV14; CDR3aa: CASSQGHRDISNYGYTF; CDR3nt: TGTGCCAGCAGCCAAGGACACCGGGACATCTCTAACTATGGCTACACCTTC
j_gene: TRBJ2-1; d_gene: TRBD2; v_gene: TRBV27; CDR3aa: CASSLLSSGRSNEQFF; CDR3nt: TGTGCCAGCAGTTTATTATCTAGCGGTAGGAGCAATGAGCAGTTCTTC
j_gene: TRBJ1-2; d_gene: -; v_gene: TRBV18; CDR3aa: CASSPPQGYGYTF; CDR3nt: TGTGCCAGCTCACCGCCGCAGGGCTATGGCTACACCTTC
j_gene: TRBJ2-7; d_gene: -; v_gene: TRBV23-1; CDR3aa: CARRDAYEQYF; CDR3nt: TGCGCCAGGAGGGATGCCTACGAGCAGTACTTC
j_gene: TRBJ1-6; d_gene: TRBD1; v_gene: TRBV28; CDR3aa: CASTDPGRQGGSSYNSPLHF; CDR3nt: TGTGCCAGCACTGATCCGGGCCGACAGGGGGGGAGCTCCTATAATTCACCCCTCCACTTT
j_gene: TRBJ1-2; d_gene: -; v_gene: TRBV6-5; CDR3aa: CASSYSLDTYGYTF; CDR3nt: TGTGCCAGCAGTTACTCCTTGGACACCTATGGCTACACCTTC
j_gene: TRBJ1-2; d_gene: -; v_gene: TRBV3-1/TRBV3-2; CDR3aa: CASSQALYSTNGYTF; CDR3nt: TGTGCCAGCAGCCAAGCACTCTACTCGACGAATGGCTACACCTTC
j_gene: TRBJ1-1; d_gene: -; v_gene: TRBV7-9; CDR3aa: CASSRGVNTEAFF; CDR3nt: TGTGCCAGCAGCCGAGGAGTTAACACTGAAGCTTTCTTT
j_gene: TRBJ1-2; d_gene: -; v_gene: TRBV11-1; CDR3aa: CASSFIVREGTYGYTF; CDR3nt: TGTGCCAGCAGCTTTATAGTTCGAGAGGGAACCTATGGCTACACCTTC
j_gene: TRBJ2-3; d_gene: -; v_gene: TRBV12-2; CDR3aa: CASRLAFGGGASTDTQYF; CDR3nt: -
j_gene: TRBJ1-1; d_gene: -; v_gene: TRBV5-1; CDR3aa: CASSLYQEATEAFF; CDR3nt: TGCGCCAGCAGCTTGTACCAGGAAGCCACTGAAGCTTTCTTT
j_gene: TRBJ1-4; d_gene: TRBD1; v_gene: TRBV30; CDR3aa: CAWSGQGAKGLFF; CDR3nt: TGTGCCTGGAGTGGACAGGGGGCGAAGGGACTGTTTTTT
j_gene: TRBJ1-6; d_gene: -; v_gene: TRBV9; CDR3aa: CASSVDLDVDSPLHF; CDR3nt: TGTGCCAGCAGCGTAGACTTGGATGTAGATTCACCCCTCCACTTT
j_gene: TRBJ2-1; d_gene: TRBD2; v_gene: TRBV7-3; CDR3aa: CASSPGTSGGDEQFF; CDR3nt: TGTGCCAGCAGTCCCGGGACTAGCGGGGGGGATGAGCAGTTCTTC
j_gene: TRBJ2-3; d_gene: -; v_gene: TRBV5-1; CDR3aa: CASSRREYGTQYF; CDR3nt: TGCGCCAGCAGTCGACGGGAGTACGGTACGCAGTATTTT
j_gene: TRBJ2-7; d_gene: TRBD2; v_gene: TRBV20-1; CDR3aa: CSASSGLAGSYEQYF; CDR3nt: TGCAGTGCTAGTAGTGGGCTAGCGGGCTCCTACGAGCAGTACTTC
j_gene: TRBJ1-2; d_gene: -; v_gene: TRBV7-9; CDR3aa: CASSLIKAGRTIGYTF; CDR3nt: TGTGCCAGCAGCTTAATAAAAGCTGGAAGAACTATTGGCTACACCTTC
j_gene: TRBJ1-1; d_gene: -; v_gene: TRBV12-3/TRBV12-4; CDR3aa: CASRATEAFF; CDR3nt: TGTGCCAGCAGGGCTACTGAAGCTTTCTTT
j_gene: TRBJ2-1; d_gene: -; v_gene: TRBV6-2/TRBV6-3; CDR3aa: CASSRGPKSSYNEQFF; CDR3nt: TGTGCCAGCAGCCGGGGACCCAAAAGCTCCTACAATGAGCAGTTCTTC
j_gene: TRBJ1-5; d_gene: -; v_gene: TRBV7-8; CDR3aa: CASSRPGEPQHF; CDR3nt: TGTGCCAGCAGCCGCCCCGGGGAGCCCCAGCATTTT
j_gene: TRBJ2-1; d_gene: TRBD2; v_gene: TRBV5-1; CDR3aa: CASSLYSGGADEQFF; CDR3nt: TGCGCCAGCAGCTTGTATAGCGGGGGGGCGGATGAGCAGTTCTTC
j_gene: TRBJ1-1; d_gene: TRBD1; v_gene: TRBV25-1; CDR3aa: CASKATGVLNTEAFF; CDR3nt: TGTGCCAGCAAGGCGACAGGGGTGCTGAACACTGAAGCTTTCTTT
j_gene: TRBJ2-7; d_gene: TRBD2; v_gene: TRBV5-4; CDR3aa: CASSLGGTSPLAYEQYF; CDR3nt: TGTGCCAGCAGCTTGGGAGGGACTAGTCCTCTTGCCTACGAGCAGTACTTC
j_gene: TRBJ1-2; d_gene: TRBD1; v_gene: TRBV30; CDR3aa: CAWIRDRWLATF; CDR3nt: TGTGCCTGGATAAGGGACAGATGGCTAGCCACCTTC
j_gene: TRBJ2-1; d_gene: TRBD2; v_gene: TRBV5-1; CDR3aa: CASTHGGGTYNEQFF; CDR3nt: TGCGCCAGCACCCACGGGGGGGGCACCTACAATGAGCAGTTCTTC
j_gene: TRBJ2-7; d_gene: -; v_gene: TRBV6-2/TRBV6-3; CDR3aa: CASSHGGQQYF; CDR3nt: TGTGCCAGCAGTCACGGGGGACAACAGTACTTC
j_gene: TRBJ2-7; d_gene: -; v_gene: TRBV28; CDR3aa: CASSFEGWTQYF; CDR3nt: TGTGCCAGCAGTTTTGAGGGCTGGACGCAGTACTTC
j_gene: TRBJ2-3; d_gene: TRBD2; v_gene: TRBV6-5; CDR3aa: CASKPGGLTDTQYF; CDR3nt: TGTGCCAGCAAACCGGGGGGGTTAACAGATACGCAGTATTTT
j_gene: TRBJ2-5; d_gene: -; v_gene: TRBV4-1; CDR3aa: CASSQVVARLREETQYF; CDR3nt: TGCGCCAGCAGCCAAGTGGTGGCCCGACTGAGGGAAGAGACCCAGTACTTC
j_gene: TRBJ1-2; d_gene: -; v_gene: TRBV7-2; CDR3aa: CASSLEKVSYGYTF; CDR3nt: TGTGCCAGCAGCTTAGAAAAGGTTAGCTATGGCTACACCTTC
j_gene: TRBJ1-2; d_gene: TRBD1; v_gene: TRBV10-1; CDR3aa: CASSPGQEGYGYTF; CDR3nt: TGCGCCAGCAGTCCAGGACAGGAGGGCTATGGCTACACCTTC
j_gene: TRBJ2-5; d_gene: -; v_gene: TRBV5-1; CDR3aa: CASSFGDWETQYF; CDR3nt: TGCGCCAGCAGCTTCGGGGATTGGGAGACCCAGTACTTC
j_gene: TRBJ1-2; d_gene: -; v_gene: TRBV7-3; CDR3aa: CASSLGGGAGDYGYTF; CDR3nt: TGTGCCAGCAGCTTGGGGGGAGGAGCAGGAGACTATGGCTACACCTTC
j_gene: TRBJ1-1; d_gene: -; v_gene: TRBV11-2; CDR3aa: CASSPPTANTEAFF; CDR3nt: TGTGCCAGCAGCCCCCCCACGGCTAACACTGAAGCTTTCTTT
j_gene: TRBJ1-4; d_gene: -; v_gene: TRBV7-9; CDR3aa: CASSPPEVWTNEKLFF; CDR3nt: TGTGCCAGCAGCCCGCCGGAGGTTTGGACTAATGAAAAACTGTTTTTT
j_gene: TRBJ2-3; d_gene: -; v_gene: TRBV30; CDR3aa: CAWGLGGGTDTQYF; CDR3nt: TGTGCCTGGGGACTAGGGGGGGGCACAGATACGCAGTATTTT
j_gene: TRBJ2-7; d_gene: -; v_gene: TRBV11-2; CDR3aa: CASSRVQGSYEQYF; CDR3nt: TGTGCCAGCAGCCGCGTACAGGGATCCTACGAGCAGTACTTC
j_gene: TRBJ1-4; d_gene: TRBD1; v_gene: TRBV5-1; CDR3aa: CASSIVQGSNEKLFF; CDR3nt: TGCGCCAGCAGCATCGTACAGGGGTCTAATGAAAAACTGTTTTTT
j_gene: TRBJ1-1; d_gene: -; v_gene: TRBV2; CDR3aa: CASRAQGNTEAFF; CDR3nt: TGTGCCAGCAGGGCCCAGGGGAACACTGAAGCTTTCTTT
j_gene: TRBJ1-2; d_gene: -; v_gene: TRBV7-9; CDR3aa: CASLGSEPYGYTF; CDR3nt: TGTGCCAGCTTGGGGAGTGAGCCCTATGGCTACACCTTC
j_gene: TRBJ2-2; d_gene: -; v_gene: TRBV3-1/TRBV3-2; CDR3aa: CASSQGRVGYTGELFF; CDR3nt: TGTGCCAGCAGCCAAGGCAGGGTCGGCTACACCGGGGAGCTGTTTTTT
j_gene: TRBJ1-1; d_gene: -; v_gene: TRBV15; CDR3aa: CATSRGTGTMNTEAFF; CDR3nt: TGTGCCACCAGCAGGGGGACCGGGACGATGAACACTGAAGCTTTCTTT
j_gene: TRBJ2-7; d_gene: TRBD2; v_gene: TRBV6-6; CDR3aa: CATLAGSSYEQYF; CDR3nt: TGTGCCACCTTAGCGGGGAGCTCCTACGAGCAGTACTTC
j_gene: TRBJ2-7; d_gene: -; v_gene: TRBV28; CDR3aa: CASGFILDKPSYEQYF; CDR3nt: TGTGCCAGCGGATTCATTCTGGACAAACCTTCCTACGAGCAGTACTTC